Following are 2 T cell receptor beta chains from one sample sequenced in a study of cytomegalovirus exposure and HLA in healthy donors. Primers included in the PCR were 60 Vbeta and 13 Jbeta primers. Some clones are missing from TCRdb's copy, which holds only in-frame ones; the method was immunoSEQ multiplex PCR. The sample carries 80,000 to 130,000 clones, roughly 77% recorded once. Sequencing was done on a sample of PBMCs. The receptor set was obtained from a woman aged 50 to 60 in good health and CMV-seropositive.

This clone has a handful of counts. The chain couples TRBV7-8 to TRBJ2-7; maybe TRBD2 (8 bases). Trimming stripped 0 bases from V and 2 bases from J, with 23 bases between. The CDR3 consists of 19 residues. Germline V gene data show CDR1 as SGHVS and CDR2 as FQNEAQ. CDR3 in amino acids: CASSLAKGGSSGGPYEQYF. In DNA, the CDR3 is TGTGCCAGCAGCTTAGCCAAAGGGGGCTCGAGCGGGGGACCCTACGAGCAGTACTTC.

The table lists this clone with a few counts. The chain has TRBV21-1 and TRBJ2-7; the table names TRBD1, a call not compared with the DNA. TRBV21-1 is deemed a pseudogene. The CDR3 extends over 20 amino acids. The CDR3 reads CASSKRDSGQGPPSSYEQYF. The CDR3 DNA sequence: TGTGCCAGCAGCAAAAGGGATTCCGGACAGGGTCCTCCGTCATCCTACGAGCAGTACTTC.